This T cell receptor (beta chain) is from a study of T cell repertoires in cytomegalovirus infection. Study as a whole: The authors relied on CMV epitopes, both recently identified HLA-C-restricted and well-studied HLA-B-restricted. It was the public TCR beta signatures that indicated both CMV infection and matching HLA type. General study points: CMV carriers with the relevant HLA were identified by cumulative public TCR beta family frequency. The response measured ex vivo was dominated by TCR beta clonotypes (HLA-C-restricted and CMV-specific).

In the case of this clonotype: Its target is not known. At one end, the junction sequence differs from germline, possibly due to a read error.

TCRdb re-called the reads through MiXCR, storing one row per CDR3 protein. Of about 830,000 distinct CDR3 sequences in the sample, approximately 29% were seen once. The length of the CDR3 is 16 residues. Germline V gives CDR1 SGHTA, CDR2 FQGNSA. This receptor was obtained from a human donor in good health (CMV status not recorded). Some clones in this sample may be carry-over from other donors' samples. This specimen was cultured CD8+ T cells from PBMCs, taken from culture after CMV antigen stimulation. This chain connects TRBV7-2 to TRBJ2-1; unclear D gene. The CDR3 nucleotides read TGTGCCAGCAGCTCCCACCCGCTTAGCTCCTGCAATGAGCAGTTCTTC. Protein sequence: CASSSHPLSSCNEQFF.